These 10 T cell receptor beta chains came from one sample sequenced in a study of blood T cells in healthy people across ages. Primers used in a second PCR of roughly 6 to 12 cycles were a sample-barcoded 5' primer and a J-beta primer mix. TCRdb called the 5' RACE reads again in MiXCR, with one record for every CDR3 protein. The sample lists 650,000 to 1,000,000 distinct CDR3 sequences; around 34% were seen once. The specimen was blood. The receptors shown here come from a man aged 18 to 29 in good health.

V usage is TRBV6-5 and J usage is TRBJ1-5, with TRBD1 as a possible D gene (6 bases). From germline, CDR1 is MNHEY and CDR2 SVGAGI. The CDR3 spans 13 residues. V lost 7 bases and J lost 6, with 13 bases in between. CDR3 in amino acids: CASTQGLGQPQHF. In DNA form, the CDR3 reads TGTGCCAGCACCCAGGGGTTGGGTCAGCCCCAGCATTTT.

Note on this clonotype: At one boundary the junction diverges from the germline segment, which might be a read error. The gene calls are TRBV7-2 and TRBJ2-7, with TRBD2 matching over 8 bases. Germline loops: CDR1 SGHTA, CDR2 FQGNSA. There are 13 residues in the CDR3. The DNA of the CDR3 is TGTGCCAACAGCGTACGGGGGGGCTACGAGCAGTACTTC. Its translation: CANSVRGGYEQYF.

V gene TRBV29-1 combines with J gene TRBJ2-1, with a possible D match to TRBD2 (6 bases). V dropped 4 bases and J dropped 3 bases, with 13 bases sitting between them. The germline V gene encodes CDR1 SQVTM and CDR2 ANQGSEA. CDR3 length: 14 residues. For the CDR3, the DNA is TGCAGCGTTGTTCCGTTGCGGGACTACAATGAGCAGTTCTTC. Amino acids: CSVVPLRDYNEQFF.

The V call is TRBV12-3 or TRBV12-4, the J call TRBJ2-7; 9 positions match TRBD2. The DNA end favors TRBJ2-5, so the J call may be wrong. The CDR3 loop spans 16 amino acids. CDR3 coding DNA: TGTGCCAGCTCCCGTGGAGCTAGCGGGATCGAGGAGACCCAGTACTTC. Amino acids: CASSRGASGIEETQYF.

In regard to this clonotype: A read error may account for a junction end that differs from germline. The V gene is TRBV20-1, the J gene TRBJ2-3; D remains ambiguous. Germline values: CDR1 DFQATT, CDR2 SNEGSKA (reference sequence). The length of the CDR3 is 15 residues. The CDR3 spells CSAPSHLTDTATQYF. The CDR3 DNA follows: TGCAGTGCACCCAGCCATTTGACTGATACAGCTACGCAGTATTTT.

Only a few counts were recorded for this clonotype. This chain links TRBV7-9 with TRBJ2-7; perhaps TRBD1 as D (6 bases). The CDR3 contains 13 residues. With 4 bases removed from V and 10 bases from J, the gap between germline ends came to 17 bases. The germline V gene has CDR1 SEHNR and CDR2 FQNEAQ (reference sequence). CDR3: CASSSTLQGIQYF. CDR3 DNA: TGTGCCAGCAGCTCAACCCTACAGGGCATCCAGTACTTC.

Note on this clonotype: One junction end disagrees with the germline gene, perhaps due to a read error. The chain recombines TRBV11-3 with TRBJ2-2, with no clear D. The CDR3 consists of 11 residues. The germline V gene encodes CDR1 SGHNT and CDR2 YENEEA. In nucleotides, the CDR3 is TGTGCCACCAGCACCACCGGGGAGCTGTTTTTT. Its translation is CATSTTGELFF.

V is TRBV7-3 and J is TRBJ2-3; D is possibly TRBD2 (7 bases). The germline CDR1 and CDR2 sequences are SGHTA and FQGTGA. This CDR3 is 16 amino acids long. V dropped 1 base and J dropped 2 bases, with 13 bases sitting between them. CDR3 residues: CASSLSGGANTDTQYF. The CDR3 DNA reads TGTGCCAGCAGCTTAAGCGGGGGCGCCAACACAGATACGCAGTATTTT.

This clonotype has a single count. Given a much more abundant clone one base away, this may be a read error. The V gene is TRBV7-8, the J gene TRBJ2-7; 11 bases align to TRBD1. From germline, CDR1 is SGHVS and CDR2 FQNEAQ. The CDR3 covers 15 residues. Germline trimming cut 1 base from V and 7 bases from J; bases unmatched to any gene: 6. The CDR3 nucleotides are TGTGCCAGCAGCTTAGAGGACAGGGGGCTGGATGAGCAGTACTTC. It is translated as CASSLEDRGLDEQYF. Full variable domain (missing parts from reference TRBV7-8 and TRBJ2-7): GAGVSQSPRYKVAKRGQDVALRCDPISGHVSLFWYQQALGQGPEFLTYFQNEAQLDKSGLPSDRFFAERPEGSVSTLKIQRTQQEDSAVYLCASSLEDRGLDEQYFGPGTRLTVT.

The chain combines TRBV4-3 with TRBJ1-4; no clear D. Germline V gene sequence: CDR1 LGHNA, CDR2 YSLEER. CDR3 size: 16 residues. V lost 0 bases, J lost 7 bases, and 15 bases lay in between. CDR3 in DNA: TGCGCCAGCAGCCAAGATCTGGAGGGCGTGAGTGAAAAACTGTTTTTT. Protein: CASSQDLEGVSEKLFF.